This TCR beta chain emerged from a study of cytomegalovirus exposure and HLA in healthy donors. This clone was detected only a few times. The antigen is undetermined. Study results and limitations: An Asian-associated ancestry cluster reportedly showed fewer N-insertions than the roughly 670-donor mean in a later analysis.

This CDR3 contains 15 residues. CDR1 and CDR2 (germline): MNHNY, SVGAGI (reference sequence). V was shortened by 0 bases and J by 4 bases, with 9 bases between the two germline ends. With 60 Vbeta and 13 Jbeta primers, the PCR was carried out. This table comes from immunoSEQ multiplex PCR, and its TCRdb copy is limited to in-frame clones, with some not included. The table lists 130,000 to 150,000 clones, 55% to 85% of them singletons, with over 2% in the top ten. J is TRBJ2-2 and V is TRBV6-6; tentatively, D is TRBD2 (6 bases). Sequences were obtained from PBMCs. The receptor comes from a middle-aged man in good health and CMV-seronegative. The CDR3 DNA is TGTGCCAGCAGTTACTCGCCGGGAGTCACCGGGGAGCTGTTTTTT. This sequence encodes CASSYSPGVTGELFF.